This TCR beta chain stems from a study of blood T cells in healthy people across ages. The CDR3 has 17 amino acids. Germline trimming cut 0 bases from V and 6 bases from J; bases unmatched to any gene: 7. CDR1 is MGHRA, CDR2 YSYEKL, per germline. Findings of the study overall: PBMCs were not sorted, which prevented a conclusive comparison of naive versus antigen-experienced cells.

For the second PCR, which ran for roughly 6 to 11 cycles, a sample-barcoded 5' primer and a J-beta primer mix were used. TCRdb ran MiXCR on the 5' RACE reads and lists one entry per CDR3 protein. The repertoire holds approximately 800,000 distinct CDR3 sequences, with roughly 50% as singletons. With respect to this clonotype: The antigen is unknown. Since a much larger clone is just one base distant, this may be a read error.

The sequenced sample consisted of blood. The gene calls are TRBV4-1 and TRBJ2-1; TRBD2 aligns across 11 bases. The clonotype comes from a man aged 40-50 years in good health. CDR3 sequence (DNA): TGCGCCAGCAGCCAAGAGGGACCTAGCGGGGGGAGCAATGAGCAGTTCTTC. Protein sequence: CASSQEGPSGGSNEQFF.